The 17 T cell receptor beta chains below come from one sample, sequenced in a study of identical twins. MiXCR, run by TCRdb on the 5' RACE reads, gives a single entry per CDR3 protein. The profile shows around 670,000 distinct CDR3 sequences, 6.1% of them singletons. Specimen: naive T cells sorted from blood. The receptor source for this set is a man between 18 and 35 years old in good health.

V is TRBV20-1 and J is TRBJ2-3; D possibly corresponds to TRBD2 (5 bases). This CDR3 is built from 17 residues. V was trimmed by 7 bases and J by 5 bases, leaving 28 bases between them. Germline V gene sequence: CDR1 DFQATT, CDR2 SNEGSKA (reference sequence). CDR3 loop: CSVLPSLSAEPQDTQYF. The CDR3 DNA follows: TGCAGTGTCCTCCCAAGCCTTTCAGCGGAGCCCCAAGATACGCAGTATTTT.

This clonotype has at least ten counts. The chain is built from TRBV24-1 and TRBJ2-1; D gene unclear. The CDR3 has 15 amino acids. Trimming cost V 5 bases and J 0 bases, with 10 bases left between them. CDR1 is KGHDR, CDR2 SFDVKD, per germline. The CDR3 coding sequence is TGTGCCACCAGTGGATCCGGCAGCTCCTACAATGAGCAGTTCTTC. This encodes CATSGSGSSYNEQFF.

This clonotype has at least ten counts. This chain uses TRBV7-9 with TRBJ1-2; 9 bases are a match to TRBD1. The CDR3 runs 15 residues. V shed 0 bases, J shed 5 bases, and the junction held 4 bases outside the gene matches. Germline V gene sequence: CDR1 SEHNR, CDR2 FQNEAQ (reference sequence). The CDR3 nucleotides are TGTGCCAGCAGCTTAGCGACAGGGGGGAAGTATGGCTACACCTTC. This encodes CASSLATGGKYGYTF.

This clonotype has just a few counts. This chain uses TRBV6-4 with TRBJ2-1; 8 bases are a match to TRBD2. Trimming at V came to 0 bases and at J to 8 bases, leaving 12 bases not matched to a gene. The germline V gene encodes CDR1 MRHNA and CDR2 SNTAGT. This CDR3 region has 17 residues. CDR3 sequence reads: CASSDSPLLGRDHEQFF. The CDR3 coding sequence is TGTGCCAGCAGTGACTCGCCTTTGCTCGGGAGGGACCATGAGCAGTTCTTC.

The V call is TRBV5-1, the J call TRBJ2-2, with TRBD2 identical over 15 bases. The CDR3 is 18 residues long. In germline, CDR1 is SGHRS, CDR2 YFSETQ. J gave up 4 bases and V 4 bases, and 8 bases lay outside the gene matches. The CDR3 region has the DNA TGCGCCAGCAGCCCCCGGACTAGCGGGAGGGCGGCCACCGGGGAGCTGTTTTTT. It specifies CASSPRTSGRAATGELFF. Drawing the rest from reference TRBV5-1 and TRBJ2-2, the complete variable domain is KAGVTQTPRYLIKTRGQQVTLSCSPISGHRSVSWYQQTPGQGLQFLFEYFSETQRNKGNFPGRFSGRQFSNSRSEMNVSTLELGDSALYLCASSPRTSGRAATGELFFGEGSRLTVL.

This clonotype came up a few times. The chain has TRBV6-1 and TRBJ2-7; D tentatively fits TRBD1 or TRBD2 (5 bases each). The CDR3 extends over 13 amino acids. Trimming took off 2 bases at V and 3 bases at J, with 8 bases between the two ends. Germline assignment: CDR1 MNHNS and CDR2 SASEGT. CDR3 loop: CASSESGRYEQYV. The CDR3 DNA follows: TGTGCCAGCAGTGAATCGGGACGCTACGAGCAGTACGTC.

This clonotype was recorded a few times. The V and J genes are TRBV20-1 and TRBJ2-1; 9 nucleotides agree with TRBD2. Germline V gene lookup returns CDR1 DFQATT and CDR2 SNEGSKA (reference sequence). This CDR3 is built from 16 residues. The V segment lost 4 bases and the J segment 7 bases; nucleotides outside the gene matches: 14. The CDR3 loop reads CSATPHEREVWNEQFF. CDR3 nucleotide sequence: TGCAGTGCTACCCCCCATGAGCGGGAGGTGTGGAATGAGCAGTTCTTC.

This clonotype was detected many times. The chain combines TRBV10-3 with TRBJ2-5; D is unclear. From germline, CDR1 is ENHRY and CDR2 SYGVKD. Trimming stripped 0 bases from V and 5 bases from J, with 10 bases between. CDR3 length equals 14 residues. The CDR3 protein is CAISESVEGETQYF. CDR3 in DNA: TGTGCCATCAGTGAGTCCGTTGAAGGCGAGACCCAGTACTTC.

This clonotype was observed a few times. The V and J genes are TRBV28 and TRBJ2-4; unclear D gene. The CDR3 sequence is 13 residues long. CDR1 and CDR2 from the germline V gene are MDHEN and SYDVKM. Trimming cost V 5 bases and J 6 bases, with 11 bases left between them. CDR3 bases: TGTGCCAGCAGTGGAAGGGCACCAAACATTCAGTACTTC. Translated, it gives CASSGRAPNIQYF.

This chain links TRBV10-3 with TRBJ2-1; 11 bases map to TRBD2. V lost 6 bases and J lost 3; bases outside the gene matches: 10. CDR3 length: 17 amino acids. Germline V gene lookup returns CDR1 ENHRY and CDR2 SYGVKD. CDR3 sequence: CAISPLPGTSGYNEQFF. CDR3 sequence (DNA): TGTGCCATCAGCCCCCTCCCTGGGACTAGCGGCTACAATGAGCAGTTCTTC.

The chain links TRBV7-2 to TRBJ2-4; 7 nucleotides agree with TRBD2. J gave up 0 bases and V 4 bases, and 9 bases lay outside the gene matches. This CDR3 spans 17 amino acids. Germline-derived CDR1 and CDR2 are SGHTA and FQGNSA. The CDR3 loop reads CASSYGGIAVAKNIQYF. The CDR3 DNA is TGTGCCAGCAGCTACGGGGGGATAGCGGTAGCCAAAAACATTCAGTACTTC.

This chain connects TRBV7-9 to TRBJ2-6; TRBD1 matches at 7 bases. The germline CDR1 and CDR2 sequences are SEHNR and FQNEAQ (reference sequence). V was pared by 6 bases and J by 0 bases, with 8 bases of the junction left unmatched. There are 17 residues in the CDR3. The CDR3 DNA follows: TGTGCCAGCAGTTCCCCACAGGGGAACTCTGGGGCCAACGTCCTGACTTTC. Protein product: CASSSPQGNSGANVLTF. The complete variable domain, with remaining parts taken from reference TRBV7-9 and TRBJ2-6, reads DTGVSQNPRHKITKRGQNVTFRCDPISEHNRLYWYRQTLGQGPEFLTYFQNEAQLEKSRLLSDRFSAERPKGSFSTLEIQRTEQGDSAMYLCASSSPQGNSGANVLTFGAGSRLTVL.

This clonotype has ten or more counts. The chain is built from TRBV5-1 and TRBJ2-7, with 7 bases aligning to TRBD1. This CDR3 comprises 18 residues. CDR1 SGHRS and CDR2 YFSETQ come from the germline V gene. The J segment lost 1 base and the V segment lost 0 bases, leaving 13 bases of the junction unmatched. This chain's CDR3 is CASSLAPPTGLVSYEQYF. The CDR3 DNA sequence: TGCGCCAGCAGCTTGGCCCCTCCGACAGGGTTGGTGTCCTACGAGCAGTACTTC.

This clonotype was counted at least ten times. This sequence joins TRBV7-9 and TRBJ2-7; 7 positions agree with TRBD1. This CDR3 spans 14 amino acids. The germline gives CDR1 SEHNR, CDR2 FQNEAQ (reference sequence). The trim removed 4 bases at V and 4 bases at J, leaving 7 bases unmatched. The CDR3 nucleotides are TGTGCCAGCAGCTCCGGGACAGAGGCTTACGAGCAGTACGTC. Amino acid sequence: CASSSGTEAYEQYV.

The CDR3 spells CASSLAGGGTSTQYF. CDR3 bases: TGTGCCAGCAGCTTAGCGGGGGGCGGCACGTCGACCCAGTACTTC. J is TRBJ2-5 and V is TRBV7-6; tentatively, D is TRBD1 or TRBD2 (6 bases each). This CDR3 contains 15 residues. Trimming took 0 bases from V and 7 from J, leaving 15 bases between them. CDR1 is SGHVS, CDR2 FNYEAQ, per germline. Full variable domain (rest looked up from reference TRBV7-6 and TRBJ2-5): GAGVSQSPRYKVTKRGQDVALRCDPISGHVSLYWYRQALGQGPEFLTYFNYEAQQDKSGLPNDRFSAERPEGSISTLTIQRTEQRDSAMYRCASSLAGGGTSTQYFGPGTRLLVL.

This clonotype has at least ten counts. The chain has TRBV10-3 and TRBJ2-1; D perhaps matches TRBD2 (5 bases). The V end was cut by 2 bases, the J end by 6 bases, with 8 bases between. Germline values: CDR1 ENHRY, CDR2 SYGVKD. The CDR3 sequence is 13 residues long. The CDR3 protein is CAISEDSVNEQFF. In DNA, the CDR3 is TGTGCCATCAGTGAGGATAGCGTCAATGAGCAGTTCTTC.

In its sample, this clonotype was seen a few times. The V and J genes are TRBV6-2 or TRBV6-3 and TRBJ2-3, with TRBD2 identical over 12 bases. V shed 7 bases and J 9 bases; nucleotides not matched to a gene: 5. Per germline, CDR1 MNHEY and CDR2 SVGEGT. The CDR3 extends over 13 amino acids. CDR3 bases: TGTGCCAGCACAGGACTAGCGGGAATCACGCAGTATTTT. It encodes CASTGLAGITQYF.